The 9 T cell receptor beta chains below were found in one sample sequenced in a study of blood T cell repertoires in COVID-19. Sequencing was performed with immunoSEQ multiplex PCR; in TCRdb, only in-frame clones are kept and a portion is missing. The sample includes about 300,000 clones, approximately 86% of them seen just once. Sequenced material: peripheral blood. These receptors were taken from a man in his 70s with acute or convalescent COVID-19.

On this clone itself: The sample holds other DNA sequences that translate to the same CDR3. The rearrangement joins TRBV6-2 or TRBV6-3 to TRBJ2-5; 8 positions match TRBD2. The CDR3 totals 14 residues. Germline V gives CDR1 MNHEY, CDR2 SVGEGT. The ends lost 2 bases at V and 1 base at J; junction bases unmatched: 0. For the CDR3, the DNA is TGTGCCAGCAGTTACGCGGGAGGCCAAGAGACCCAGTACTTC. Its translation is CASSYAGGQETQYF.

The chain links TRBV11-2 to TRBJ1-5, with D possibly being TRBD1 (6 bases). Germline V gene data show CDR1 as SGHAT and CDR2 as FQNNGV. The CDR3 consists of 16 residues. The germline V and J ends were trimmed by 2 bases and 4 bases, with 15 bases remaining between them. In DNA, the CDR3 is TGTGCCAGCAGCTTATCAGGGGCCCGGGTAAATCAGCCCCAGCATTTT. Amino acid sequence: CASSLSGARVNQPQHF.

This clone was detected once. The rearrangement links TRBV6-5 to TRBJ2-3, with D possibly TRBD1 on 6 matching bases. This CDR3 region has 16 residues. CDR1 is MNHEY, CDR2 SVGAGI, per germline. Trimming took off 4 bases at V and 0 bases at J, with 14 bases between the two ends. DNA for the CDR3: TGTGCCAGCAGTTTTACAGGGATTCTAAGCACAGATACGCAGTATTTT. Amino acids: CASSFTGILSTDTQYF.

The chain is built from TRBV3-1 (or the pseudogene TRBV3-2) and TRBJ1-1; D not resolved. Germline CDR1 and CDR2: LGHDT and YNNKEL (reference sequence). Between the trimmed V and J ends, which lost 0 bases and 0 bases, there was a span of 11 bases. This CDR3 has 16 amino acids. CDR3 DNA: TGTGCCAGCAGCCAAGACAGCGGGCAGATGAACACTGAAGCTTTCTTT. Its protein is CASSQDSGQMNTEAFF.

This chain connects TRBV24-1 to TRBJ2-1; D perhaps matches TRBD1 (7 bases). The germline V gene has CDR1 KGHDR and CDR2 SFDVKD. The CDR3 sequence is 17 residues long. V was trimmed by 4 bases and J by 3 bases, leaving 18 bases between them. The CDR3 sequence: CATSEAGGGTVYNEQFF. CDR3 nucleotide sequence: TGTGCCACCAGTGAGGCAGGTGGCGGGACAGTCTACAATGAGCAGTTCTTC.

This clone has a handful of counts. This chain uses TRBV6-2 or TRBV6-3 with TRBJ2-3; 15 nucleotides agree with TRBD2. The V segment lost 5 bases and the J segment 3 bases; nucleotides outside the gene matches: 3. Germline CDR1 and CDR2: MNHEY and SVGEGT. The CDR3 is 16 residues long. This chain's CDR3 is CASSLGLAGGTDTQYF. DNA for the CDR3: TGTGCCAGCAGTCTGGGACTAGCGGGGGGAACAGATACGCAGTATTTT.

V is TRBV5-1 and J is TRBJ2-5; TRBD2 might be the D (5 bases). There are 14 residues in the CDR3. The V gene's germline CDR1 is SGHRS and CDR2 YFSETQ. V lost 4 bases to trimming and J lost 5 bases, with 15 bases between them. CDR3 DNA sequence: TGCGCCAGCAGCCCCTTTTTACGGGGTGAGACCCAGTACTTC. Protein product: CASSPFLRGETQYF.

V is TRBV5-1 and J is TRBJ2-5, with 15 nucleotides matching TRBD2. The CDR3 consists of 17 residues. The germline V gene has CDR1 SGHRS and CDR2 YFSETQ. V was pared by 7 bases and J by 4 bases, with 11 bases of the junction left unmatched. CDR3 bases: TGCGCCAGCCACCTGGGGAAGGGACTAGCGGGAGGAGAGACCCAGTACTTC. Encoded protein: CASHLGKGLAGGETQYF.

In this sample, this clone turned up once. The chain joins TRBV5-1 to TRBJ2-1; TRBD1 is a possible D gene (5 bases). Trimming removed 4 bases from V and 10 bases from J, with 12 bases in between. The germline V gene encodes CDR1 SGHRS and CDR2 YFSETQ. This CDR3 comprises 12 residues. The CDR3 sequence is CASSPQTDEQFF. The DNA of the CDR3 is TGCGCCAGCAGCCCCCAGACAGACGAGCAGTTCTTC.